The 28 T cell receptor beta chains below come from one sample, sequenced in a study of cytomegalovirus exposure and HLA in healthy donors. PCR amplification relied on 60 Vbeta primers (plus 13 Jbeta primers). Profiled with immunoSEQ multiplex PCR; TCRdb holds only in-frame clones, not every one. This table holds some 150,000 clones, about four fifths found once. The sample consisted of PBMCs. These receptors came from a male donor in good health and CMV-seronegative.

The chain joins TRBV11-2 to TRBJ2-1, with D possibly being TRBD2 (6 bases). There are 15 residues in the CDR3. Trimming left V 6 bases short and J 0 bases short, with 12 bases between. Germline CDR1 reads SGHAT; CDR2 reads FQNNGV. CDR3 nucleotides: TGTGCCAGCAGAATAGCGGTTAGCTCCTACAATGAGCAGTTCTTC. Its translation is CASRIAVSSYNEQFF. Full variable domain (rest looked up from reference TRBV11-2 and TRBJ2-1): EAGVAQSPRYKIIEKRQSVAFWCNPISGHATLYWYQQILGQGPKLLIQFQNNGVVDDSQLPKDRFSAERLKGVDSTLKIQPAKLEDSAVYLCASRIAVSSYNEQFFGPGTRLTVL.

The DNA for the CDR3 is TGTGCCAGCAGAGACACCGGAGGGGTAGAAGCTTTCTTT. Amino acids: CASRDTGGVEAFF. The chain carries TRBV6-1 and TRBJ1-1; D is possibly TRBD1 (5 bases). The CDR3 is 13 amino acids. Germline assignment: CDR1 MNHNS and CDR2 SASEGT. V lost 6 bases and J lost 8, with 16 bases in between.

CDR3 region: CASSSQPGGGEKLFF. CDR3 DNA: TGTGCCAGCAGCTCGCAACCTGGGGGGGGTGAAAAACTGTTTTTT. The chain has TRBV7-9 and TRBJ1-4, with D maybe TRBD1 (5 bases). Germline loops: CDR1 SEHNR, CDR2 FQNEAQ (reference sequence). Trimming left V 4 bases short and J 7 bases short, with 16 bases between. This CDR3 comprises 15 residues.

This clone has more than one count but fewer than ten. V is TRBV5-4 and J is TRBJ1-2; 8 nucleotides agree with TRBD1. This CDR3 comprises 15 residues. The germline V gene encodes CDR1 SGHNT and CDR2 YYREEE (reference sequence). Trimming removed 5 bases from V and 4 bases from J; junction bases left unmatched: 10. CDR3 residues: CASRPGTGTSYGYTF. In DNA, the CDR3 is TGTGCCAGCAGGCCAGGGACAGGAACTTCCTATGGCTACACCTTC.

Only one count was recorded for this clone. V and J are TRBV4-1 and TRBJ1-1; D is ambiguous. V shed 1 base and J shed 6 bases, with 15 bases lying between them. The germline V gene has CDR1 MGHRA and CDR2 YSYEKL. The CDR3 is 15 amino acids. This CDR3 is CASSQGTAGYSEAFF. CDR3 nucleotide sequence: TGCGCCAGCAGCCAAGGCACCGCGGGATATTCTGAAGCTTTCTTT.

The chain couples TRBV5-1 to TRBJ2-7; maybe TRBD2 (6 bases). V lost 5 bases and J lost 0, with 15 bases in between. CDR3 size: 15 residues. Germline V CDR1 and CDR2: SGHRS, YFSETQ. This CDR3 is CASRRDSTSSYEQYF. CDR3 DNA: TGCGCCAGCAGACGGGACTCCACGAGCTCCTACGAGCAGTACTTC.

The rearrangement joins TRBV5-1 to TRBJ2-3; 7 bases align to TRBD2. The CDR3 loop spans 14 amino acids. Germline CDR1 reads SGHRS; CDR2 reads YFSETQ. Unmatched junction bases numbered 11, after V lost 10 bases and J lost 3 bases. The chain's CDR3 is CASLRGGGTDTQYF. The CDR3 DNA reads as TGCGCCTCCCTTAGAGGCGGGGGAACAGATACGCAGTATTTT. Full variable domain (missing parts from reference TRBV5-1 and TRBJ2-3): KAGVTQTPRYLIKTRGQQVTLSCSPISGHRSVSWYQQTPGQGLQFLFEYFSETQRNKGNFPGRFSGRQFSNSRSEMNVSTLELGDSALYLCASLRGGGTDTQYFGPGTRLTVL.

The V gene is TRBV11-2, the J gene TRBJ1-6; 7 nucleotides align to TRBD1. After removal of 6 bases from V and 8 bases from J, the junction contained 7 bases not matched to a gene. The germline CDR1 and CDR2 sequences are SGHAT and FQNNGV. This CDR3 is built from 14 residues. CDR3 DNA sequence: TGTGCCAGCAGGGAACAGGGGAAGTATTCACCCCTCCACTTT. Protein sequence: CASREQGKYSPLHF.

This clone came up a few times. The chain has TRBV4-3 and TRBJ1-6; possibly TRBD1 for D (6 bases). The germline V and J ends were trimmed by 4 bases and 7 bases, with 11 bases remaining between them. The CDR3 loop spans 14 amino acids. Germline lookup yields CDR1 LGHNA and CDR2 YSLEER. Here the CDR3 reads CASSPGGPNSPLHF. The CDR3 region has the DNA TGCGCCAGCAGCCCTGGGGGCCCCAATTCACCCCTCCACTTT.

The chain recombines TRBV29-1 with TRBJ2-7, with 9 bases identical to TRBD1. Germline assignment: CDR1 SQVTM and CDR2 ANQGSEA. The CDR3 spans 13 residues. J was trimmed by 5 bases and V by 1 base; bases with no gene match: 3. CDR3 in DNA: TGCAGCGTTGAAGGGACAGGGGAGCACGAGCAGTACTTC. Translating it yields CSVEGTGEHEQYF.

The chain joins TRBV5-1 to TRBJ2-1; 9 bases map to TRBD2. Germline V CDR1 and CDR2: SGHRS, YFSETQ. This CDR3 region has 14 residues. Trimming cost V 7 bases and J 8 bases; bases outside gene matches: 10. CDR3 DNA: TGCGCCAGCCAAGATCGTAGCGGGGGTGATGAGCAGTTCTTC. It encodes CASQDRSGGDEQFF.

The gene calls are TRBV5-8 and TRBJ2-1; TRBD2 agrees at 15 bases. Trimming at V came to 5 bases and at J to 8 bases, leaving 8 bases not matched to a gene. Germline V gene sequence: CDR1 SGHTS, CDR2 YDEGEE. The CDR3 runs to 16 residues. For the CDR3, the DNA is TGTGCCAGCAGTTCAGGACTAGCGGGGGGGCGAGATGAGCAGTTCTTC. It translates to CASSSGLAGGRDEQFF.

The chain carries TRBV6-1 and TRBJ2-1, with TRBD2 matching over 7 bases. Germline CDR1 is MNHNS and CDR2 is SASEGT. CDR3 length equals 13 residues. V was pared by 3 bases and J by 8 bases, with 4 bases of the junction left unmatched. The CDR3 nucleotides are TGTGCCAGCAGTGACCGGGGGGATCATGAGCAGTTCTTC. Translated: CASSDRGDHEQFF.

This chain connects TRBV2 to TRBJ1-4, with unresolved D. Between the trimmed V and J ends, which lost 11 bases and 12 bases, there was a span of 13 bases. The V gene's germline CDR1 is SNHLY and CDR2 FYNNEI. This CDR3 is 10 amino acids long. The CDR3: CAALGWELFF. CDR3 in DNA: TGTGCCGCCCTGGGCTGGGAACTGTTTTTT.

The gene calls are TRBV18 and TRBJ2-7; TRBD2 agrees at 9 bases. CDR1 KGHSH and CDR2 LQKENI come from the germline V gene. The CDR3 is made up of 15 amino acids. The V segment lost 5 bases and the J segment 0 bases; nucleotides outside the gene matches: 5. In DNA form, the CDR3 reads TGTGCCAGCTCAAATCTAGCGGGGAGCTCCTACGAGCAGTACTTC. Its translation: CASSNLAGSSYEQYF. The complete variable domain, with remaining parts taken from reference TRBV18 and TRBJ2-7, reads NAGVMQNPRHLVRRRGQEARLRCSPMKGHSHVYWYRQLPEEGLKFMVYLQKENIIDESGMPKERFSAEFPKEGPSILRIQQVVRGDSAAYFCASSNLAGSSYEQYFGPGTRLTVT.

The gene calls are TRBV4-3 and TRBJ1-6; 10 bases match TRBD1. The V gene's germline CDR1 is LGHNA and CDR2 YSLEER. The V and J ends lost 0 bases and 12 bases, in that order; junction bases with no gene match: 5. The CDR3 length is 15 residues. The CDR3, as DNA: TGCGCCAGCAGCCAAGATGTCGGACAGGGGGTACCCCTCCACTTT. Translating gives CASSQDVGQGVPLHF.

The rearrangement uses TRBV19 and TRBJ2-5, with D possibly being TRBD1 (6 bases). CDR1 and CDR2 from the germline V gene are LNHDA and SQIVND (reference sequence). V was cut by 4 bases and J by 7 bases, with 10 bases left in between. The CDR3 extends over 12 amino acids. The CDR3 region is CASSTGVGTQYF. CDR3 bases: TGTGCCAGTAGTACAGGGGTAGGGACCCAGTACTTC.

The chain couples TRBV11-3 to TRBJ1-4, with D maybe TRBD1 (5 bases). Trimming pared 1 base from V and 6 bases from J, leaving 12 bases between. Looked up from germline, CDR1 is SGHNT and CDR2 is YENEEA. This CDR3 comprises 15 residues. The CDR3 is CASSLAGRGDEKLFF. The CDR3 bases are TGTGCCAGCAGCTTAGCCGGCCGGGGGGATGAAAAACTGTTTTTT.

J is TRBJ2-2 and V is TRBV2, with D tentatively TRBD2 (6 bases). V was pared by 10 bases and J by 1 base, with 16 bases between. Germline CDR1 and CDR2: SNHLY and FYNNEI. CDR3 length: 15 amino acids. In nucleotides, the CDR3 is TGTGCCACCGGGGTGGGAGGTTTGAACACCGGGGAGCTGTTTTTT. Translated, it gives CATGVGGLNTGELFF.

The V gene is TRBV6-4, the J gene TRBJ1-6, with D maybe TRBD1 (6 bases). CDR1 and CDR2 from the germline V gene are MRHNA and SNTAGT. The CDR3 covers 14 residues. Trimming pared 3 bases from V and 5 bases from J, leaving 8 bases between. CDR3 nucleotide sequence: TGTGCCAGCAGTGAAACAGGGAATAATTCACCCCTCCACTTT. It encodes CASSETGNNSPLHF.

The V and J genes are TRBV7-2 and TRBJ2-2, with D tentatively TRBD1 (6 bases). Trimming removed 6 bases from V and 4 bases from J, with 12 bases in between. CDR1 and CDR2 from the germline V gene are SGHTA and FQGNSA. The CDR3 spans 14 residues. The CDR3 loop reads CASRMTGSTGELFF. The CDR3 DNA sequence: TGTGCCAGCAGGATGACAGGCTCCACCGGGGAGCTGTTTTTT.

V is TRBV5-4 and J is TRBJ1-4; D gene ambiguous. The length of the CDR3 is 15 residues. V lost 3 bases and J 0 bases, leaving 9 bases between the germline ends. Germline V gene sequence: CDR1 SGHNT, CDR2 YYREEE (reference sequence). The CDR3 DNA sequence: TGTGCCAGCAGCTCGAGGAGTGCAACTAATGAAAAACTGTTTTTT. Translating it yields CASSSRSATNEKLFF.

The chain employs TRBV15 and TRBJ1-1; TRBD1 matches 8 bases. The CDR3 loop spans 14 amino acids. CDR1 and CDR2 from the germline V gene are LNHNV and YYDKDF (reference sequence). After removal of 5 bases from V and 3 bases from J, the junction contained 5 bases not matched to a gene. This CDR3 reads CATSPRQGHTEAFF. The CDR3 DNA reads TGTGCCACCAGCCCTCGACAGGGGCACACTGAAGCTTTCTTT.

This chain links TRBV4-1 with TRBJ2-5; TRBD1 aligns across 8 bases. Germline V gene sequence: CDR1 MGHRA, CDR2 YSYEKL. This CDR3 comprises 15 residues. V lost 1 base and J lost 5; bases outside the gene matches: 6. CDR3 sequence: CASSQGQDRAETQYF. CDR3 coding DNA: TGCGCCAGCAGCCAAGGTCAGGACAGGGCTGAGACCCAGTACTTC.

The chain's CDR3 is CASSPTGTVTGELFF. The CDR3 nucleotides are TGTGCCAGCTCACCAACGGGGACTGTCACCGGGGAGCTGTTTTTT. This chain connects TRBV18 to TRBJ2-2; D is possibly TRBD2 (6 bases). Trimming removed 2 bases at V and 4 bases at J, with 11 bases between. Germline assignment: CDR1 KGHSH and CDR2 LQKENI. The CDR3 length is 15 residues.

This clone was seen more than once but under ten times. The rearrangement joins TRBV7-9 to TRBJ1-1; weak D call: TRBD1 (5 bases). Germline V gives CDR1 SEHNR, CDR2 FQNEAQ (reference sequence). The CDR3 is 14 amino acids. The ends were cut back, 3 bases at V and 4 bases at J, with 12 bases in the middle. In DNA, the CDR3 is TGTGCCAGCAGCTTGACAGTGGGAGGCACTGAAGCTTTCTTT. This sequence encodes CASSLTVGGTEAFF.

The chain links TRBV4-3 to TRBJ1-1; 7 bases agree with TRBD1. The CDR3 loop spans 15 amino acids. CDR1 and CDR2 from the germline V gene are LGHNA and YSLEER. Germline trimming cut 4 bases from V and 3 bases from J; bases unmatched to any gene: 8. The DNA of the CDR3 is TGCGCCAGCAGCCCGGGAGGGGGCGGGGACACTGAAGCTTTCTTT. This translates into CASSPGGGGDTEAFF.

This chain links TRBV29-1 with TRBJ1-1; D unclear. The length of the CDR3 is 11 residues. V lost 7 bases, J lost 7 bases, and 13 bases lay in between. CDR1 is SQVTM, CDR2 ANQGSEA, per germline. The chain's CDR3 is CSGRVEGEAFF. The CDR3 DNA reads as TGCAGCGGCCGGGTTGAGGGTGAAGCTTTCTTT. Looking up the rest from reference TRBV29-1 and TRBJ1-1 gives the full variable domain: SAVISQKPSRDICQRGTSLTIQCQVDSQVTMMFWYRQQPGQSLTLIATANQGSEATYESGFVIDKFPISRPNLTFSTLTVSNMSPEDSSIYLCSGRVEGEAFFGQGTRLTVV.